What follows are 26 T cell receptor beta chains derived from one specimen sequenced in a study of shared clonotypes between healthy human individuals. Produced via immunoSEQ multiplex PCR; TCRdb's table is partial and in-frame only. The sample holds 2 million to 2.5 million clones, approximately 90% seen once. Material for sequencing was naive CD4+ T cells from PBMCs. Subset indicated: CD45RA+ positively selected. The receptors here all came from a man between 18 and 29 years old in good health. Some clones in this sample may be carry-over from other donors' samples.

This clone was recorded once. The rearrangement links TRBV2 to TRBJ2-1; D remains unclear. V lost 3 bases and J lost 4, with 10 bases in between. This CDR3 is 14 amino acids long. Germline V lookup: CDR1 SNHLY, CDR2 FYNNEI. The CDR3 sequence: CASSDPERYNEQFF. The CDR3, as DNA: TGTGCCAGCAGTGACCCGGAGCGTTACAATGAGCAGTTCTTC.

The chain is built from TRBV7-3 and TRBJ1-3; no definite D call. V lost 7 bases to trimming and J lost 0 bases, with 16 bases between them. This CDR3 contains 16 residues. Germline-derived CDR1 and CDR2 are SGHTA and FQGTGA. CDR3 nucleotides: TGTGCCAGCACCTTTACGGGCACCCACTCTGGAAACACCATATATTTT. It codes for CASTFTGTHSGNTIYF.

To note about this clone: Other DNA sequences from this sample encode an identical CDR3 as well. The CDR3 sequence: CASSSGLAGTGELFF. As DNA, the CDR3 is TGTGCCAGCAGTTCCGGACTAGCGGGTACCGGGGAGCTGTTTTTT. This chain connects TRBV27 to TRBJ2-2, with 11 bases aligning to TRBD2. Per germline, CDR1 MNHEY and CDR2 SMNVEV (reference sequence). The CDR3 has 15 residues. Trimming took 4 bases from V and 5 from J; bases not matched to a gene: 3.

The chain employs TRBV11-2 and TRBJ1-6; 9 positions agree with TRBD1. In germline, CDR1 is SGHAT, CDR2 FQNNGV. CDR3 size: 15 residues. V lost 4 bases, J lost 10 bases, and 8 bases stayed unmatched. CDR3 amino acids: CASSSTGGGSSPLHF. For the CDR3, the DNA is TGTGCCAGCAGCTCCACAGGGGGCGGGAGCTCACCCCTCCACTTT. Looking up the rest from reference TRBV11-2 and TRBJ1-6 gives the full variable domain: EAGVAQSPRYKIIEKRQSVAFWCNPISGHATLYWYQQILGQGPKLLIQFQNNGVVDDSQLPKDRFSAERLKGVDSTLKIQPAKLEDSAVYLCASSSTGGGSSPLHFGNGTRLTVT.

The chain recombines TRBV27 with TRBJ2-5; 9 bases map to TRBD1. The CDR3 loop spans 17 amino acids. The V segment lost 5 bases and the J segment 2 bases; nucleotides outside the gene matches: 12. The germline V gene encodes CDR1 MNHEY and CDR2 SMNVEV (reference sequence). The CDR3 spells CASSPLGQGRGQETQYF. CDR3 DNA sequence: TGTGCCAGCAGTCCCCTAGGACAGGGGAGAGGACAAGAGACCCAGTACTTC.

The chain is built from TRBV7-2 and TRBJ2-7, with 9 bases matching TRBD2. The CDR3 has 14 residues. Germline V gives CDR1 SGHTA, CDR2 FQGNSA. The V segment lost 7 bases and the J segment 0 bases; nucleotides outside the gene matches: 4. The DNA for the CDR3 is TGTGCCAGCAAGAATAGCGGGAGCTCCTACGAGCAGTACTTC. It is translated as CASKNSGSSYEQYF.

Of note for this clone: The sample carries other DNA sequences with the same CDR3. The CDR3, as DNA: TGTGCCAGCTCCCCCCAGGGACAGAGCTCCTACGAGCAGTACTTC. Translation gives CASSPQGQSSYEQYF. The V call is TRBV18, the J call TRBJ2-7, with 7 bases identical to TRBD1. The CDR3 runs to 15 residues. The ends lost 6 bases at V and 0 bases at J; junction bases unmatched: 8. Germline loops: CDR1 KGHSH, CDR2 LQKENI.

The chain is built from TRBV5-1 and TRBJ2-1, with TRBD1 matching 10 bases. Germline CDR1 is SGHRS and CDR2 is YFSETQ. Losses at the gene ends were 2 bases for V and 3 bases for J; bases not matched to a gene: 2. The CDR3 extends over 15 amino acids. CDR3: CASSFGTGDYNEQFF. The CDR3, as DNA: TGCGCCAGCAGCTTTGGGACAGGGGACTACAATGAGCAGTTCTTC.

The chain is built from TRBV6-5 and TRBJ1-1; 8 bases align to TRBD1. The V gene's germline CDR1 is MNHEY and CDR2 SVGAGI. There are 12 residues in the CDR3. V shed 2 bases, J shed 10 bases, and the junction held 3 bases outside the gene matches. The CDR3 bases are TGTGCCAGCAGTTACGACAGGGGTGCAGCTTTCTTT. Translation: CASSYDRGAAFF.

In regard to this clone: In the same sample, other DNA sequences code for this CDR3. The rearrangement uses TRBV18 and TRBJ2-5, with a tentative D call TRBD2 (6 bases). The CDR3 length is 13 residues. Germline V gives CDR1 KGHSH, CDR2 LQKENI. V was shortened by 5 bases and J by 5 bases, with 12 bases between the two germline ends. CDR3 sequence reads: CASSLGLPETQYF. The CDR3 region has the DNA TGTGCCAGCTCATTGGGACTCCCGGAGACCCAGTACTTC.

The V and J genes are TRBV18 and TRBJ1-3; TRBD1 aligns across 11 bases. V lost 1 base to trimming and J lost 2 bases; unmatched junction nucleotides: 1. CDR1 KGHSH and CDR2 LQKENI come from the germline V gene. This CDR3 spans 16 amino acids. The CDR3, as DNA: TGTGCCAGCTCACCACAGGGACAGGGGGCTGGAAACACCATATATTTT. Translation gives CASSPQGQGAGNTIYF.

This chain links TRBV5-1 with TRBJ2-5, with 11 bases identical to TRBD1. Germline trimming cut 4 bases from V and 4 bases from J; bases unmatched to any gene: 9. The CDR3 sequence is 16 residues long. The V gene's germline CDR1 is SGHRS and CDR2 YFSETQ. The CDR3 region has the DNA TGCGCCAGCAGCCCACAAAGGACAGGGGGCCGAGAGACCCAGTACTTC. This sequence encodes CASSPQRTGGRETQYF.

The sample holds a few counts of this clone. V is TRBV19 and J is TRBJ1-2; D is ambiguous. Looked up from germline, CDR1 is LNHDA and CDR2 is SQIVND (reference sequence). The CDR3 loop spans 14 amino acids. Trimming took 7 bases from V and 2 from J, leaving 14 bases between them. The CDR3 nucleotides read TGTGCCAGTACTTACGGAGGGCCGAACTATGGCTACACCTTC. This translates into CASTYGGPNYGYTF.

The rearrangement uses TRBV5-4 and TRBJ2-3; D not certain. Per germline, CDR1 SGHNT and CDR2 YYREEE (reference sequence). Trimming left V 4 bases short and J 6 bases short, with 12 bases between. The CDR3 has 13 residues. CDR3 sequence reads: CASSSDRADTQYF. The CDR3 DNA reads as TGTGCCAGCAGCAGCGACCGGGCGGATACGCAGTATTTT.

V and J are TRBV29-1 and TRBJ2-5, with 7 bases that match TRBD2. The CDR3 spans 13 residues. V trimming: 8 bases; J trimming: 3 bases; junction bases outside the gene matches: 9. CDR1 SQVTM and CDR2 ANQGSEA come from the germline V gene. CDR3 nucleotide sequence: TGCAGCACCCTAGGGGAGGGGAAAGAGACCCAGTACTTC. Residues: CSTLGEGKETQYF.

This clone was seen just once. CDR3 sequence: CASSFLSSFTGELFF. CDR3 DNA sequence: TGTGCCAGCAGCTTTTTGTCAAGTTTTACCGGGGAGCTGTTTTTT. V usage is TRBV5-4 and J usage is TRBJ2-2; D is uncertain. V lost 2 bases and J 5 bases, leaving 13 bases between the germline ends. CDR1 and CDR2 (germline): SGHNT, YYREEE (reference sequence). This CDR3 is built from 15 residues.

The chain joins TRBV4-2 to TRBJ2-1, with 9 bases aligning to TRBD2. CDR1 is LGHNA, CDR2 YNFKEQ, per germline. Losses at the gene ends were 2 bases for V and 3 bases for J; bases not matched to a gene: 5. This CDR3 comprises 16 residues. The CDR3 sequence is CASSQTGTSFYNEQFF. The CDR3 nucleotides read TGTGCCAGCAGCCAAACCGGGACTAGCTTCTACAATGAGCAGTTCTTC.

V usage is TRBV14 and J usage is TRBJ1-3; perhaps TRBD1 as D (5 bases). Germline CDR1 and CDR2: SGHDN and FVKESK. Trimming stripped 4 bases from V and 4 bases from J, with 8 bases between. CDR3 length equals 13 residues. For the CDR3, the DNA is TGTGCCAGCAGCCTGACAGTGGGAAACACCATATATTTT. Its protein is CASSLTVGNTIYF.

CDR3 in amino acids: CAVLASGHQETQYF. The CDR3 nucleotides read TGTGCCGTTTTGGCTAGCGGACACCAAGAGACCCAGTACTTC. This chain uses TRBV7-9 with TRBJ2-5; 7 bases are shared with TRBD2. The germline V gene encodes CDR1 SEHNR and CDR2 FQNEAQ (reference sequence). Trimming removed 11 bases from V and 0 bases from J; junction bases left unmatched: 9. This CDR3 is 14 amino acids long.

The chain combines TRBV19 with TRBJ1-5; weak D call: TRBD1 (6 bases). The CDR3 runs 16 residues. The germline V gene encodes CDR1 LNHDA and CDR2 SQIVND (reference sequence). The V gene lost 3 bases and the J gene lost 6 bases, with 18 bases spanning the gap. As DNA, the CDR3 is TGTGCCAGTAGTATGGTAGGAGGGGGACGGGCTCAGCCCCAGCATTTT. Translating it yields CASSMVGGGRAQPQHF.

This clone was seen only a few times. The V and J genes are TRBV30 and TRBJ1-5; no firm D call. This CDR3 comprises 14 residues. The ends were cut back, 0 bases at V and 4 bases at J, with 10 bases in the middle. The germline CDR1 and CDR2 sequences are GTSNPN and SVGIG (reference sequence). For the CDR3, the DNA is TGTGCCTGGAGTGTAAGGGTAGGGAATCAGCCCCAGCATTTT. Amino acids: CAWSVRVGNQPQHF.

Only one count was recorded for this clone. This chain joins TRBV4-1 and TRBJ2-2, with 8 nucleotides matching TRBD2. The CDR3 is 16 amino acids. J was trimmed by 3 bases and V by 2 bases; bases with no gene match: 5. The germline gives CDR1 MGHRA, CDR2 YSYEKL. Here the CDR3 DNA reads TGCGCCAGCAGCCAACCCAGCGGGAGTTACACCGGGGAGCTGTTTTTT. Translation: CASSQPSGSYTGELFF.

Only a few counts were recorded for this clone. Other DNA sequences in the same sample also yield this CDR3. This chain uses TRBV7-2 with TRBJ1-1; D remains ambiguous. This CDR3 has 14 residues. The germline V gene has CDR1 SGHTA and CDR2 FQGNSA. V lost 1 base and J 0 bases, leaving 6 bases between the germline ends. The chain's CDR3 is CASSLVGLNTEAFF. Here the CDR3 DNA reads TGTGCCAGCAGCTTAGTGGGGTTGAACACTGAAGCTTTCTTT.

V is TRBV7-9 and J is TRBJ1-2, with 7 nucleotides matching TRBD1. The CDR3 has 14 residues. V was pared by 5 bases and J by 7 bases, with 10 bases of the junction left unmatched. The germline V gene has CDR1 SEHNR and CDR2 FQNEAQ (reference sequence). The CDR3 nucleotides read TGTGCCAGCAGCACCCGACAGGGTGTCATTGGCTACACCTTC. Its protein product is CASSTRQGVIGYTF.

The genes are TRBV29-1 and TRBJ2-3, with 8 bases aligning to TRBD1. In germline, CDR1 is SQVTM, CDR2 ANQGSEA. Trimming at V came to 5 bases and at J to 5 bases, leaving 6 bases not matched to a gene. This CDR3 comprises 13 residues. The CDR3 loop reads CSVLRGRQDTQYF. The CDR3 DNA reads as TGCAGCGTTCTCAGGGGGCGTCAAGATACGCAGTATTTT.

The chain combines TRBV10-3 with TRBJ2-3, with 7 positions matching TRBD1. The junction had 0 bases not matched to a gene; V was cut back by 8 bases and J by 4 bases. Germline V gene sequence: CDR1 ENHRY, CDR2 SYGVKD. The CDR3 has 11 amino acids. CDR3 DNA sequence: TGTGCCATCCAGGGGGCAGATACGCAGTATTTT. It translates to CAIQGADTQYF.